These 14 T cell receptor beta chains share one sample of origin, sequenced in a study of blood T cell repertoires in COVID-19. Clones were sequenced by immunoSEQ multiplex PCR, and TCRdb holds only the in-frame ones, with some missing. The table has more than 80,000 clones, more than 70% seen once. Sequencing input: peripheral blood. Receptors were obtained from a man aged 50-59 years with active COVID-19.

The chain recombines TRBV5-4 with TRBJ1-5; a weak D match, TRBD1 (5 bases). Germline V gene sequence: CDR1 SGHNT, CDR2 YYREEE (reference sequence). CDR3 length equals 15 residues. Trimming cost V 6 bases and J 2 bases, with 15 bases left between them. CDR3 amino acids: CASTPGPGGNQPQHF. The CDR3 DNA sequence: TGTGCCAGCACCCCAGGGCCTGGAGGCAATCAGCCCCAGCATTTT. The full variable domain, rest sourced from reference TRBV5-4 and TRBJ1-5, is ETGVTQSPTHLIKTRGQQVTLRCSSQSGHNTVSWYQQALGQGPQFIFQYYREEENGRGNFPPRFSGLQFPNYSSELNVNALELDDSALYLCASTPGPGGNQPQHFGDGTRLSIL.

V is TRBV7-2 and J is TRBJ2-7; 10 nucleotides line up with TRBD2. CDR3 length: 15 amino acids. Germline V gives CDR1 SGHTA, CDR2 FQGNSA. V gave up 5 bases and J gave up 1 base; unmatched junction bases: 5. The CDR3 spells CASSTRTSGSYEQYF. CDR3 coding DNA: TGTGCCAGCAGCACCAGGACTAGCGGATCCTACGAGCAGTACTTC. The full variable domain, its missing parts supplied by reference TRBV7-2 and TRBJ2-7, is GAGVSQSPSNKVTEKGKDVELRCDPISGHTALYWYRQSLGQGLEFLIYFQGNSAPDKSGLPSDRFSAERTGGSVSTLTIQRTQQEDSAVYLCASSTRTSGSYEQYFGPGTRLTVT.

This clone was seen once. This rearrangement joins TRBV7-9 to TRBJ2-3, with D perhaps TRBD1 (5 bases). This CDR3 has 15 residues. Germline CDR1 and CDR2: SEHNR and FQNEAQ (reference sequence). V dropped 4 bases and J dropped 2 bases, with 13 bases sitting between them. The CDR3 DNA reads TGTGCCAGCAGCTCTCCCCAGGGTGCCACAGATACGCAGTATTTT. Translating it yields CASSSPQGATDTQYF. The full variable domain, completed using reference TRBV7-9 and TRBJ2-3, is DTGVSQNPRHKITKRGQNVTFRCDPISEHNRLYWYRQTLGQGPEFLTYFQNEAQLEKSRLLSDRFSAERPKGSFSTLEIQRTEQGDSAMYLCASSSPQGATDTQYFGPGTRLTVL.

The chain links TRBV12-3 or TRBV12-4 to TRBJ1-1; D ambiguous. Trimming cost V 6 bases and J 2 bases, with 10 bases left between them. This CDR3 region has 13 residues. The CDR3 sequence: CASSKTPNTEAFF. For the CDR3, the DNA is TGTGCCAGCAGCAAGACACCAAACACTGAAGCTTTCTTT.

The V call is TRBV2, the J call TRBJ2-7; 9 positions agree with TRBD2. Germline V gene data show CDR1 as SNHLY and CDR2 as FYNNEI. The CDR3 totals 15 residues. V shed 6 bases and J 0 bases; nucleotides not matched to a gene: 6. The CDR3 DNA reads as TGTGCCAGCAGGAGACTAGCGGACAGCTCCTACGAGCAGTACTTC. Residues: CASRRLADSSYEQYF.

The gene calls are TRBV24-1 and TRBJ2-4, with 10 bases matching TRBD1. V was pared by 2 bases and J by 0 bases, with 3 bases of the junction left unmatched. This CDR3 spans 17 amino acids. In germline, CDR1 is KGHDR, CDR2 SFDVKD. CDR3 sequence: CATSDSTGGLAKNIQYF. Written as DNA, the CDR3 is TGTGCCACCAGTGATTCGACAGGGGGCCTAGCCAAAAACATTCAGTACTTC.

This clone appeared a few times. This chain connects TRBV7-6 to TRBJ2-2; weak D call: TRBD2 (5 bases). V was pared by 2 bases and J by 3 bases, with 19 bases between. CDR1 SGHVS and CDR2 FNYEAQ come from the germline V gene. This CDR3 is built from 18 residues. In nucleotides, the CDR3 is TGTGCCAGCAGCTTAAGTCTCGGGGTTAAGGTGGACACCGGGGAGCTGTTTTTT. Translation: CASSLSLGVKVDTGELFF.

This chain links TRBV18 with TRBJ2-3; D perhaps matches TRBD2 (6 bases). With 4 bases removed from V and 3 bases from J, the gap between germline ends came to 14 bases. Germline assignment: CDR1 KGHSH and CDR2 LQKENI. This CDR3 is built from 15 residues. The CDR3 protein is CASSQLLAITDTQYF. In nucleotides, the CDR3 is TGTGCCAGCTCACAACTACTAGCAATTACAGATACGCAGTATTTT.

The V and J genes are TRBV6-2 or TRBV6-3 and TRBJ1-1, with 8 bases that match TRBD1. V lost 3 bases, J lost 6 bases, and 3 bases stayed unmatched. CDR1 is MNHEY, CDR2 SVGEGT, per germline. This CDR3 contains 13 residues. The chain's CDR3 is CASSYTGGAEAFF. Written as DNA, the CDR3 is TGTGCCAGCAGTTATACAGGGGGGGCTGAAGCTTTCTTT.

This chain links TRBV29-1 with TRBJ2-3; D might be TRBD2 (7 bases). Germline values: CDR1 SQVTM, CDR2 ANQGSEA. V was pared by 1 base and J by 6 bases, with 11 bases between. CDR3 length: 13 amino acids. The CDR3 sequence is CSVEARGADTQYF. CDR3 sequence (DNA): TGCAGCGTTGAAGCACGGGGGGCCGATACGCAGTATTTT.

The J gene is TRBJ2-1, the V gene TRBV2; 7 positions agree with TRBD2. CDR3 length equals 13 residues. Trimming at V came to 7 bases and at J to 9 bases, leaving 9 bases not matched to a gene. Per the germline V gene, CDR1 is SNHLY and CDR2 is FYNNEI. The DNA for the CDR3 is TGTGCCAGCAATAGCTGGGAGGGCCCTGAGCAGTTCTTC. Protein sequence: CASNSWEGPEQFF. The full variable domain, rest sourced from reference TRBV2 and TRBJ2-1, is EPEVTQTPSHQVTQMGQEVILRCVPISNHLYFYWYRQILGQKVEFLVSFYNNEISEKSEIFDDQFSVERPDGSNFTLKIRSTKLEDSAMYFCASNSWEGPEQFFGPGTRLTVL.

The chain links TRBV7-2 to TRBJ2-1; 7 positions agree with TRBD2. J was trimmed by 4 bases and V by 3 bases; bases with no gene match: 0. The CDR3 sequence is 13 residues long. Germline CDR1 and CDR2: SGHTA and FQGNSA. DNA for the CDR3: TGTGCCAGCAGCTTGGGACTATACAATGAGCAGTTCTTC. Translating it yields CASSLGLYNEQFF.

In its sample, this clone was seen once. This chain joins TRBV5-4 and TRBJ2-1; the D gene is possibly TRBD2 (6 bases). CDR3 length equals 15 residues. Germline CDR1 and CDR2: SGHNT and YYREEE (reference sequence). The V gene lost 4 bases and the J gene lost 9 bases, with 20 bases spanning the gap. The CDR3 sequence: CASSVYETSGFEQFF. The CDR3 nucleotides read TGTGCCAGCAGCGTTTATGAGACTAGTGGGTTTGAGCAGTTCTTC.

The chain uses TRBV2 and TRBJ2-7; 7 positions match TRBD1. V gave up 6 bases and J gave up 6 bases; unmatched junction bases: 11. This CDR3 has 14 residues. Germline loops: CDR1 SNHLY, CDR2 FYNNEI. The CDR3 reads CASSRTGPSGEQYF. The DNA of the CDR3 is TGTGCCAGCAGCAGGACAGGACCCTCGGGCGAGCAGTACTTC. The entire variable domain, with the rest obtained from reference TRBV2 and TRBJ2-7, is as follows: EPEVTQTPSHQVTQMGQEVILRCVPISNHLYFYWYRQILGQKVEFLVSFYNNEISEKSEIFDDQFSVERPDGSNFTLKIRSTKLEDSAMYFCASSRTGPSGEQYFGPGTRLTVT.